The T cell receptor beta chain described here comes from a study of OX40 agonist ivuxolimab in advanced cancers. Study-level results: Both blood CD4+ and CD8+ T cells showed clonal growth by week 6 at 0.1 to 3.0 mg/kg.

Germline V CDR1 and CDR2: SNHLY, FYNNEI. The V and J ends lost 7 bases and 5 bases, in that order; junction bases with no gene match: 10. CDR3 length: 16 residues. The assay was immunoSEQ multiplex PCR, and TCRdb's table has in-frame clones only and misses some. The table includes tens of thousands of clones, roughly nine tenths detected once. This clone was observed a single time. Its antigen is unidentified. The specimen was CD4+ or CD8+ T cells sorted from blood, collected in a trial of the OX40 agonist ivuxolimab. The chain recombines TRBV2 with TRBJ2-3, with TRBD2 identical over 12 bases. The receptor was derived from an adult with an advanced solid tumor such as melanoma, head and neck, liver or kidney cancer. The CDR3, as DNA: TGTGCCAGCACTCAAAGGGCTAGCGGGAGGGGAGATACGCAGTATTTT. Its translation is CASTQRASGRGDTQYF.